The 10 T cell receptor beta chains below were found in one sample sequenced in a study of blood T cell repertoires in COVID-19. Assay: immunoSEQ multiplex PCR; the TCRdb copy retains only in-frame clones and omits some. The table lists more than 400,000 clones, 75% to 90% of them singletons. The sequenced material came from PBMCs or T cells enriched from blood (not recorded which). All receptors come from a woman under 30 who had recovered from COVID-19.

This rearrangement joins TRBV6-5 to TRBJ2-5, with 11 bases fitting TRBD2. The trim removed 4 bases at V and 1 base at J, leaving 2 bases unmatched. Germline V gives CDR1 MNHEY, CDR2 SVGAGI. The CDR3 length is 15 residues. This CDR3 is CASSWTSGSQETQYF. As DNA, the CDR3 is TGTGCCAGCAGTTGGACTAGCGGGTCCCAAGAGACCCAGTACTTC.

The chain couples TRBV11-2 to TRBJ2-7; 7 bases match TRBD1. The CDR3 is 17 residues long. J lost 3 bases, V lost 3 bases, and 14 bases had no gene match. Germline CDR1 is SGHAT and CDR2 is FQNNGV. Written as DNA, the CDR3 is TGTGCCAGCAGCTTTAGATTATCGGGACAGAGATTCTACGAGCAGTACTTC. Protein sequence: CASSFRLSGQRFYEQYF.

The chain is built from TRBV5-4 and TRBJ2-1; 8 nucleotides line up with TRBD1. CDR3 length: 13 residues. The trim removed 0 bases at V and 9 bases at J, leaving 2 bases unmatched. Per germline, CDR1 SGHNT and CDR2 YYREEE (reference sequence). The CDR3 sequence: CASSLVGTGEQFF. CDR3 bases: TGTGCCAGCAGCTTGGTCGGGACAGGTGAGCAGTTCTTC.

The chain carries TRBV7-3 and TRBJ1-2, with 8 bases identical to TRBD1. The germline gives CDR1 SGHTA, CDR2 FQGTGA. The CDR3 is made up of 14 amino acids. V lost 5 bases, J lost 3 bases, and 5 bases stayed unmatched. The CDR3 loop is CASSPGGQDYGYTF. The CDR3, as DNA: TGTGCCAGCAGCCCCGGGGGACAGGACTATGGCTACACCTTC.

This sequence joins TRBV5-1 and TRBJ1-2; 7 nucleotides agree with TRBD1. The germline V gene encodes CDR1 SGHRS and CDR2 YFSETQ. The CDR3 consists of 15 residues. Trimming at V came to 4 bases and at J to 4 bases, leaving 10 bases not matched to a gene. The CDR3 loop reads CASSMDRSSSYGYTF. The CDR3 coding sequence is TGCGCCAGCAGCATGGACAGGAGCTCTAGCTATGGCTACACCTTC.

CDR3 sequence reads: CASSLDRGVLAGSQYF. The CDR3 DNA follows: TGTGCCAGCAGCTTAGATCGGGGGGTACTAGCGGGGTCGCAGTATTTT. The chain couples TRBV11-2 to TRBJ2-3, with 10 bases identical to TRBD2. Germline CDR1 SGHAT, CDR2 FQNNGV. V shed 0 bases, J shed 10 bases, and the junction held 10 bases outside the gene matches. The CDR3 length is 16 residues.

The V and J genes are TRBV5-1 and TRBJ2-2; tentatively, D is TRBD2 (5 bases). The V gene's germline CDR1 is SGHRS and CDR2 YFSETQ. There are 13 residues in the CDR3. V lost 0 bases, J lost 7 bases, and 7 bases lay in between. CDR3 nucleotide sequence: TGCGCCAGCAGCTTGGTCCGGGACGGGGAGCTGTTTTTT. Protein product: CASSLVRDGELFF.

The rearrangement joins TRBV10-3 to TRBJ2-1; 9 bases fit TRBD2. CDR3 length equals 14 residues. V lost 6 bases to trimming and J lost 9 bases; unmatched junction nucleotides: 9. Germline V gives CDR1 ENHRY, CDR2 SYGVKD. CDR3 in DNA: TGTGCCATCAGAGCGGGGGGTTCCTTGGGTGAGCAGTTCTTC. Translated: CAIRAGGSLGEQFF.

This clone was observed once. This chain uses TRBV24-1 with TRBJ1-6; D is uncertain. V dropped 7 bases and J dropped 10 bases, with 25 bases sitting between them. This CDR3 contains 17 residues. Per the germline V gene, CDR1 is KGHDR and CDR2 is SFDVKD. This CDR3 is CATRVEGVWLSCSPLHF. As DNA, the CDR3 is TGTGCCACCAGAGTGGAGGGCGTTTGGCTAAGTTGCTCACCCCTCCACTTT.

The genes are TRBV5-1 and TRBJ2-3, with TRBD1 matching over 8 bases. V shed 5 bases, J shed 4 bases, and the junction held 3 bases outside the gene matches. The CDR3 covers 13 residues. Germline CDR1 SGHRS, CDR2 YFSETQ. This CDR3 is CASRQGASDTQYF. DNA for the CDR3: TGCGCCAGCAGGCAGGGGGCATCAGATACGCAGTATTTT. Using reference TRBV5-1 and TRBJ2-3 for the parts outside the CDR3, the full variable domain is KAGVTQTPRYLIKTRGQQVTLSCSPISGHRSVSWYQQTPGQGLQFLFEYFSETQRNKGNFPGRFSGRQFSNSRSEMNVSTLELGDSALYLCASRQGASDTQYFGPGTRLTVL.